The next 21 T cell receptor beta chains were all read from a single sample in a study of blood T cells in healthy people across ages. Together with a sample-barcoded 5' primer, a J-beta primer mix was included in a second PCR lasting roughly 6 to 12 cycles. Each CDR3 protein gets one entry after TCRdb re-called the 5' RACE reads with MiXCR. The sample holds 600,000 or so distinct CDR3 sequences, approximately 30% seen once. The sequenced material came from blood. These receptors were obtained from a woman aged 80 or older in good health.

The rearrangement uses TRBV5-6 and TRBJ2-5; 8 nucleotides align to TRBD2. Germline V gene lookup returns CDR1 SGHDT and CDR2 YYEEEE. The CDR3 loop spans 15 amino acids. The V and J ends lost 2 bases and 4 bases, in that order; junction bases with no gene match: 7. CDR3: CASSFGLARGETQYF. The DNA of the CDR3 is TGTGCCAGCAGCTTTGGACTAGCAAGGGGAGAGACCCAGTACTTC.

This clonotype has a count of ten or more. CDR3 protein: CASSQEGGAGSYEQYF. CDR3 bases: TGTGCCAGCAGCCAAGAGGGGGGAGCGGGCTCCTACGAGCAGTACTTC. The chain carries TRBV3-1 and TRBJ2-7, with a weak D call TRBD2 (6 bases). CDR3 length equals 16 residues. The V gene's germline CDR1 is LGHDT and CDR2 YNNKEL (reference sequence). Deletions cut 0 bases from V and 0 bases from J, with 12 bases between.

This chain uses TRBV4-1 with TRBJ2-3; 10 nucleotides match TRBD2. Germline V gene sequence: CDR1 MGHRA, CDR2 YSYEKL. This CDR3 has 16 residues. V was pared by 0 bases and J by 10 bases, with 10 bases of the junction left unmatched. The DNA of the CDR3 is TGCGCCAGCAGCCAAGATCTGGTAGCGGGGGGCCCCTCGCAGTATTTT. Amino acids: CASSQDLVAGGPSQYF.

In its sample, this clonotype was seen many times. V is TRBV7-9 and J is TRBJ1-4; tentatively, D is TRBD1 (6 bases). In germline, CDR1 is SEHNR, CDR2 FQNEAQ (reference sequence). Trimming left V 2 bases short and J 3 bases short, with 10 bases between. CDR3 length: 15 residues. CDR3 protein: CASSLLTGSNEKLFF. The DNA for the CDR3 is TGTGCCAGCAGCTTATTGACAGGATCTAATGAAAAACTGTTTTTT.

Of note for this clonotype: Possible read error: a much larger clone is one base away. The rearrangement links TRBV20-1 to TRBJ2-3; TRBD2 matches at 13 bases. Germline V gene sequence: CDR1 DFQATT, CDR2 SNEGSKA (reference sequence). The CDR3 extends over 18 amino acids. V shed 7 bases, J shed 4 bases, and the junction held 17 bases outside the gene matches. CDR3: CSVGGRTSGGRSADTQYF. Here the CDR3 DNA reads TGCAGTGTGGGAGGCCGGACTAGCGGGGGAAGAAGCGCAGATACGCAGTATTTT.

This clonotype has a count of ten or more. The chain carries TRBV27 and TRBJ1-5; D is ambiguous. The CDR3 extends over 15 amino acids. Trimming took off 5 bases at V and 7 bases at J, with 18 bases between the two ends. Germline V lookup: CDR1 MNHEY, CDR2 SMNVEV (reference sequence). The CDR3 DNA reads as TGTGCCAGCAGTCAGATACGGGCCCAAGGACAGCCCCAGCATTTT. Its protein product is CASSQIRAQGQPQHF.

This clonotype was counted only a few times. CDR3 nucleotides: TGTGCCAGTAGTGTCGACAGGGGCAGGACTACGACGCAGTATTTT. This gives the protein CASSVDRGRTTTQYF. The V call is TRBV19, the J call TRBJ2-3; 8 bases map to TRBD1. V gave up 5 bases and J gave up 9 bases; unmatched junction bases: 13. The germline CDR1 and CDR2 sequences are LNHDA and SQIVND (reference sequence). The CDR3 loop spans 15 amino acids.

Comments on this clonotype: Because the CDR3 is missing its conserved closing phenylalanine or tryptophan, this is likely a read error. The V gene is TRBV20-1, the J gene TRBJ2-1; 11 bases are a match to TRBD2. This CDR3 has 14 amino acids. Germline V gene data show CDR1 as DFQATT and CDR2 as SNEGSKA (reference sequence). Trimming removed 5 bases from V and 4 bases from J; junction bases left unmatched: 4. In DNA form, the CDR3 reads TGCAGTGCTCGCCTAGCGGGGGGTTACAATGAGCAGTTCGTC. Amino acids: CSARLAGGYNEQFV.

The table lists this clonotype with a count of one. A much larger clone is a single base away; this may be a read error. The CDR3 DNA reads as TGTGCCAGCAGTTTACTAGCGGAGGGGGAGAGCGAGCAGTACTTC. Amino acids: CASSLLAEGESEQYF. The rearrangement joins TRBV28 to TRBJ2-7; perhaps TRBD2 as D (7 bases). The CDR3 spans 15 residues. Trimming removed 2 bases at V and 6 bases at J, with 17 bases between. Germline loops: CDR1 MDHEN, CDR2 SYDVKM.

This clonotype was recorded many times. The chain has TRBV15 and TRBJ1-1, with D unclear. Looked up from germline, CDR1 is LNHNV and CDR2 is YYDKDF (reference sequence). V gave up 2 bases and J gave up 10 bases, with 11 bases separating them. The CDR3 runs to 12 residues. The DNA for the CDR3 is TGTGCCACCAGCAGATCCCGGGAAACAGCTTTCTTT. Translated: CATSRSRETAFF.

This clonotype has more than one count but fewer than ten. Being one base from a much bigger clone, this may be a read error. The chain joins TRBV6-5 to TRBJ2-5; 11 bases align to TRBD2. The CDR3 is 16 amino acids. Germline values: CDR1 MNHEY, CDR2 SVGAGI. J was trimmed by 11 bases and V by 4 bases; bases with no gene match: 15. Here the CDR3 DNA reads TGTGCCAGCAGTTCGCTTACTAGCGGGGGCGGGAATGAGCAGTACTTC. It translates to CASSSLTSGGGNEQYF.

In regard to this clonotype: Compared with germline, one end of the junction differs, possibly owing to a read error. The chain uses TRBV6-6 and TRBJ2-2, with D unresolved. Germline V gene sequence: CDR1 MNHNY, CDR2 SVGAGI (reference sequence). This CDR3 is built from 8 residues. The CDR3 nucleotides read TGCTACGGGGGGGAGCTGTTTTTT. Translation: CYGGELFF.

CDR3 nucleotide sequence: TGTGCCAGCAGCGTAGGGGGAGAGGCGGGGGGGATGGCAGATACGCAGTATTTT. Its protein product is CASSVGGEAGGMADTQYF. The chain employs TRBV9 and TRBJ2-3, with TRBD2 matching 9 bases. Trimming removed 0 bases from V and 4 bases from J; junction bases left unmatched: 12. Per the germline V gene, CDR1 is SGDLS and CDR2 is YYNGEE. The CDR3 length is 18 residues.

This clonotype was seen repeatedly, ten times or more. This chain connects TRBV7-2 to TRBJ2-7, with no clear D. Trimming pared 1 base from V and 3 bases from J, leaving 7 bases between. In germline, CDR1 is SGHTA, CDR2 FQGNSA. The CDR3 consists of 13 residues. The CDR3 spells CASSLVNGYEQYF. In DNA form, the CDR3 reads TGTGCCAGCAGCTTAGTTAACGGCTACGAGCAGTACTTC.

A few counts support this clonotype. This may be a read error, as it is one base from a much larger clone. The CDR3: CASSQETGGPDTQYF. CDR3 in DNA: TGTGCCAGCAGCCAAGAGACAGGGGGCCCAGATACGCAGTATTTT. The J gene is TRBJ2-3, the V gene TRBV3-1; 10 bases match TRBD1. The CDR3 totals 15 residues. CDR1 and CDR2 from the germline V gene are LGHDT and YNNKEL (reference sequence). Trimming at V came to 0 bases and at J to 4 bases, leaving 1 base not matched to a gene.

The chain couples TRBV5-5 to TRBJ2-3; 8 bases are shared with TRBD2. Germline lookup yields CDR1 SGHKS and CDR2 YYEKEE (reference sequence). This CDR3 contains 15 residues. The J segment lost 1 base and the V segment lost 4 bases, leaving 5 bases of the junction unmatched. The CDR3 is CASSKTGGRTDTQYF. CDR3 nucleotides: TGTGCCAGCAGCAAGACGGGGGGGCGCACAGATACGCAGTATTTT. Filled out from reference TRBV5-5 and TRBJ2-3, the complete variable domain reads DAGVTQSPTHLIKTRGQQVTLRCSPISGHKSVSWYQQVLGQGPQFIFQYYEKEERGRGNFPDRFSARQFPNYSSELNVNALLLGDSALYLCASSKTGGRTDTQYFGPGTRLTVL.

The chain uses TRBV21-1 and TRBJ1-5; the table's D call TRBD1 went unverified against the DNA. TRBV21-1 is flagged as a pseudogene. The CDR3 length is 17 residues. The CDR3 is CASSKVGGTGGGQPQHF. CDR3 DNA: TGTGCCAGCAGCAAAGTTGGTGGGACAGGAGGAGGGCAGCCCCAGCATTTT.

This CDR3 reads CASSTDRFAPLHF. The CDR3 DNA reads TGCGCCAGCAGCACCGACAGGTTCGCCCCCCTCCACTTT. The chain is built from TRBV5-1 and TRBJ1-6; perhaps TRBD1 as D (6 bases). Germline CDR1 reads SGHRS; CDR2 reads YFSETQ. CDR3 length: 13 amino acids. The germline V and J ends were trimmed by 4 bases and 13 bases, with 15 bases remaining between them.

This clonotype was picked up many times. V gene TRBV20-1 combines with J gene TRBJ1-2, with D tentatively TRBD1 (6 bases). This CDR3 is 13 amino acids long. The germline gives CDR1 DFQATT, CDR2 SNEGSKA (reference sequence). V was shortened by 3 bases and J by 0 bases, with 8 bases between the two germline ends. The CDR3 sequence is CSASRTANYGYTF. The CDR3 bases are TGCAGTGCTAGTCGGACAGCTAACTATGGCTACACCTTC.

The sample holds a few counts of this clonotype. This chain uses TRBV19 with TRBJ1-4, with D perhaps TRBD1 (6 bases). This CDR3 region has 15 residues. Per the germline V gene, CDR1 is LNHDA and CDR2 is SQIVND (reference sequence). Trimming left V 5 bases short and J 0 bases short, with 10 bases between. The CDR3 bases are TGTGCCAGTAGTCCCCGACAGGCAACTAATGAAAAACTGTTTTTT. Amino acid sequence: CASSPRQATNEKLFF. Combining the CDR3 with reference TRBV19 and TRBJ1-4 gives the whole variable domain DGGITQSPKYLFRKEGQNVTLSCEQNLNHDAMYWYRQDPGQGLRLIYYSQIVNDFQKGDIAEGYSVSREKKESFPLTVTSAQKNPTAFYLCASSPRQATNEKLFFGSGTQLSVL.

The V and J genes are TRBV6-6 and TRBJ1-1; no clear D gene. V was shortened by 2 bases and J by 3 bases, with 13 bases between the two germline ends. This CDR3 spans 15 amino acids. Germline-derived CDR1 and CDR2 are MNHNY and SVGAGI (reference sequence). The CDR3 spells CASSYVVGPDTEAFF. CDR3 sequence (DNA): TGTGCCAGCAGTTACGTGGTAGGGCCCGACACTGAAGCTTTCTTT.